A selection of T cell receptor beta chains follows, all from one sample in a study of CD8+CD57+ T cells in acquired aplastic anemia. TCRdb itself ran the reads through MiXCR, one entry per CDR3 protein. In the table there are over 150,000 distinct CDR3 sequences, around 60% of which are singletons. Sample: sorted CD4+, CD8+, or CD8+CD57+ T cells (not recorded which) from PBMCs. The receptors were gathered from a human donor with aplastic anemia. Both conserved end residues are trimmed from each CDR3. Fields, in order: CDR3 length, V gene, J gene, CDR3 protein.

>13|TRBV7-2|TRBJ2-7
ASSLSSEFPYEQY
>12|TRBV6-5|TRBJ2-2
ASSYSGTTGELF
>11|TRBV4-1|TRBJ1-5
ASSQAGYQPQH
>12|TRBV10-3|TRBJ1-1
AISVDGTVAEAF
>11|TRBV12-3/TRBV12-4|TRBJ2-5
ASSSDPPETQY
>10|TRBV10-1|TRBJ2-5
ASSEGLETQY
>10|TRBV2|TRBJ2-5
AGSELGETQY
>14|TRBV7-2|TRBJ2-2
ASSWPGQGYGGELF
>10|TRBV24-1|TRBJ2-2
ATSDRTGELF
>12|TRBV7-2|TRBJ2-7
ASSLGRTGYEQY
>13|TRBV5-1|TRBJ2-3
ASSTGQGFTDTQY
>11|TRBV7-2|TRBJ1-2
ASSRYEGSGNT
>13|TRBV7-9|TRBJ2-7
ASSPPGGRWYEQY
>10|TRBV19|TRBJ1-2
ASSIGQLSYT
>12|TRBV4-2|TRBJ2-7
ASSQEAGRNEQY
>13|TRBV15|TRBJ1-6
ATSRAREGNSPLH
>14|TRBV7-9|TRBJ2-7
ASSLAPSTGPREQY
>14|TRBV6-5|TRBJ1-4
ASSYSTAGPLEKLF
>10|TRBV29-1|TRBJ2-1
SVESLYNEQF
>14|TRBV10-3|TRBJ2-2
ATKWTGDRAGGELF
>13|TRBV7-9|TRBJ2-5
ASSPQGTGEETQY
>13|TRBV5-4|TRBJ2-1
ASSLVTSGSNEQF
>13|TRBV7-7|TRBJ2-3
ASSSTSGRTDTQY
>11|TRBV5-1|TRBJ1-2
ASSPGQGDGYT
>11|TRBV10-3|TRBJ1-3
AIRGAAGNTIY
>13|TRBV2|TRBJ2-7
ASSEVLTSAYEQY
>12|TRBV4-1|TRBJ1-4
ASSQGTDNEKLF
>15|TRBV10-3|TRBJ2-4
AISETGAGIAKNIQY
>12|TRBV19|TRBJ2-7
ASSTLFGRDEQY
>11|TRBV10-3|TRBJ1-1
AIVMGPNTEAF
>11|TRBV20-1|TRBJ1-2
SAPGTGNYGYT
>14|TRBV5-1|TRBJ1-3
ASSLSGGNSGNTIY
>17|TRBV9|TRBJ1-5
ASSVEVWVYLYSNQPQH
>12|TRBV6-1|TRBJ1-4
ASSSGTGSEKLF
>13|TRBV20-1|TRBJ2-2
SAPEQGRETGELF
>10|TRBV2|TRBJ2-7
ASSPVAAEQY
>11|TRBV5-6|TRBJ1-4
ASSRTVNEKLF
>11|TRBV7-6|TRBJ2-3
ASSLTKLDTQY
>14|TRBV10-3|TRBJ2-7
AITQGAGREAYEQY
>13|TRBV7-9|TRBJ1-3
ASSLDRAGGNTIY
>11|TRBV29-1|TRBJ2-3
SVEGQGQVTQY
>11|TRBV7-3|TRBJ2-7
ASSLVGLYEQY